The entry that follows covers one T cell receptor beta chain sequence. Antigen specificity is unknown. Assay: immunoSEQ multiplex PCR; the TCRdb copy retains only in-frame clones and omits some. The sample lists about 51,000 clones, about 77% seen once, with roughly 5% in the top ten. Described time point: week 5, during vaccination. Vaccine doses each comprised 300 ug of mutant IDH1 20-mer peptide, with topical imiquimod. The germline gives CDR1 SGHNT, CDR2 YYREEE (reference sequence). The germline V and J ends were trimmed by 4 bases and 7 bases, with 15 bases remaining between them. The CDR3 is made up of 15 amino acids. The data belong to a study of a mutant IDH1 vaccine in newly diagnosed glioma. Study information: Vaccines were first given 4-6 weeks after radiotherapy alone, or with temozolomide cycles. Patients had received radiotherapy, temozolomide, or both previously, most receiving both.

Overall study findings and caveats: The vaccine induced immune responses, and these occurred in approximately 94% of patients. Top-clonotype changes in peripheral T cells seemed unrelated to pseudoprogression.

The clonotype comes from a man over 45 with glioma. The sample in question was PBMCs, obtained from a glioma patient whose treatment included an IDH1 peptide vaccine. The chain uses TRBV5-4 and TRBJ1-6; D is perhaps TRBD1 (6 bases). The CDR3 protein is CASSVQGIGNSPLHF. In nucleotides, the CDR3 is TGTGCCAGCAGCGTGCAGGGGATAGGCAATTCACCCCTCCACTTT.